This passage covers 29 T cell receptor beta chains from one sample sequenced in a study of blood T cell repertoires in COVID-19. Libraries were prepared by immunoSEQ multiplex PCR; TCRdb keeps only in-frame clonotypes and omits some of them. The sample holds 470,000 or so clones, roughly 88% seen once. Sequencing input: peripheral blood. Receptor source: a human donor in a cohort sampled during active COVID-19.

The chain links TRBV5-8 to TRBJ2-7, with 7 nucleotides matching TRBD1. J was trimmed by 1 base and V by 4 bases; bases with no gene match: 2. The length of the CDR3 is 13 residues. In germline, CDR1 is SGHTS, CDR2 YDEGEE. The CDR3 here is CASSHRGSYEQYF. Here the CDR3 DNA reads TGTGCCAGCAGCCACAGGGGATCCTACGAGCAGTACTTC. Using reference TRBV5-8 and TRBJ2-7 for the parts outside the CDR3, the full variable domain is EAGVTQSPTHLIKTRGQQATLRCSPISGHTSVYWYQQALGLGLQFLLWYDEGEERNRGNFPPRFSGRQFPNYSSELNVNALELEDSALYLCASSHRGSYEQYFGPGTRLTVT.

The rearrangement joins TRBV25-1 to TRBJ1-2; weak D call: TRBD1 (5 bases). The germline CDR1 and CDR2 sequences are MGHDK and SYGVNS. V shed 2 bases and J shed 1 base, with 14 bases lying between them. The CDR3 covers 16 residues. Here the CDR3 reads CASSERGRSVNYGYTF. DNA of the CDR3: TGTGCCAGCAGTGAAAGGGGCAGGTCGGTTAACTATGGCTACACCTTC.

This clone was observed once. The V call is TRBV7-2, the J call TRBJ1-2; 8 bases line up with TRBD1. J was trimmed by 8 bases and V by 2 bases; bases with no gene match: 10. The CDR3 runs 15 residues. Germline CDR1 SGHTA, CDR2 FQGNSA. The CDR3 loop reads CASSLRTGRGLGYTF. CDR3 nucleotides: TGTGCCAGCAGCTTACGGACAGGGCGAGGTCTAGGCTACACCTTC.

This clone was recorded a few times. This chain uses TRBV28 with TRBJ2-5; TRBD1 matches 9 bases. V lost 5 bases, J lost 4 bases, and 8 bases stayed unmatched. Germline CDR1 MDHEN, CDR2 SYDVKM. The CDR3 covers 15 residues. The CDR3 sequence: CASSVTGTGRETQYF. The CDR3 bases are TGTGCCAGCAGTGTCACCGGGACAGGGAGAGAGACCCAGTACTTC.

At least ten counts were recorded for this clone. V is TRBV28 and J is TRBJ1-5; D not certain. Trimming pared 5 bases from V and 1 base from J, leaving 18 bases between. In germline, CDR1 is MDHEN, CDR2 SYDVKM. This CDR3 is 17 amino acids long. The CDR3 nucleotides read TGTGCCAGCAGTCCCCCCCCCGCGGTGCGAAGCAATCAGCCCCAGCATTTT. Amino acid sequence: CASSPPPAVRSNQPQHF.

This clone has a single count. CDR3 coding DNA: TGCGCCAGCAGCCAACATTTCAGGGACTCTTCAAGTCAGCCCCAGCATTTT. Amino acid sequence: CASSQHFRDSSSQPQHF. The chain employs TRBV4-3 and TRBJ1-5, with D perhaps TRBD1 (5 bases). Trimming took 2 bases from V and 6 from J, leaving 20 bases between them. Looked up from germline, CDR1 is LGHNA and CDR2 is YSLEER. The CDR3 totals 17 residues.

The CDR3 bases are TGTGCCAGCAGCTCCCGACCCCAGGGAATTAGGTCTGAAGCTTTCTTT. Protein: CASSSRPQGIRSEAFF. The chain is built from TRBV7-2 and TRBJ1-1; D is possibly TRBD1 (5 bases). The germline gives CDR1 SGHTA, CDR2 FQGNSA. CDR3 length: 16 residues. V shed 4 bases and J shed 6 bases, with 21 bases lying between them.

The genes are TRBV29-1 and TRBJ2-2, with D possibly matching TRBD2 (6 bases). The CDR3 has 15 amino acids. V gave up 2 bases and J gave up 0 bases, with 10 bases separating them. Germline V lookup: CDR1 SQVTM, CDR2 ANQGSEA. Here the CDR3 reads CSVERSGANTGELFF. The CDR3 DNA reads TGCAGCGTTGAAAGGTCGGGAGCGAACACCGGGGAGCTGTTTTTT.

The chain recombines TRBV19 with TRBJ1-3; D uncertain. The CDR3 is 13 residues long. Germline V gives CDR1 LNHDA, CDR2 SQIVND (reference sequence). V shed 4 bases and J shed 2 bases, with 6 bases lying between them. CDR3 loop: CASSTGAGNTIYF. The CDR3 region has the DNA TGTGCCAGTAGTACGGGAGCTGGAAACACCATATATTTT. Full variable domain (missing parts from reference TRBV19 and TRBJ1-3): DGGITQSPKYLFRKEGQNVTLSCEQNLNHDAMYWYRQDPGQGLRLIYYSQIVNDFQKGDIAEGYSVSREKKESFPLTVTSAQKNPTAFYLCASSTGAGNTIYFGEGSWLTVV.

This chain links TRBV27 with TRBJ2-3, with 7 bases that match TRBD2. The CDR3 is 15 residues long. The V and J ends lost 7 bases and 0 bases, in that order; junction bases with no gene match: 7. Looked up from germline, CDR1 is MNHEY and CDR2 is SMNVEV (reference sequence). CDR3 nucleotides: TGTGCCAGCACCCCCCTCGGGGGGAGCACAGATACGCAGTATTTT. This codes for CASTPLGGSTDTQYF.

This chain joins TRBV11-2 and TRBJ2-7, with D possibly TRBD1 on 5 matching bases. Germline values: CDR1 SGHAT, CDR2 FQNNGV. Trimming shortened V by 6 bases and J by 6 bases, and 9 bases separated the two germline ends. CDR3 size: 11 residues. This CDR3 reads CASSVGAEQYF. In nucleotides, the CDR3 is TGTGCCAGCAGTGTAGGGGCCGAGCAGTACTTC.

This chain uses TRBV7-6 with TRBJ2-3; 7 bases are shared with TRBD1. CDR3 length: 17 residues. V was clipped by 5 bases and J by 2 bases; unmatched bases: 13. Germline loops: CDR1 SGHVS, CDR2 FNYEAQ. The CDR3 protein is CASSPGTALQLTDTQYF. CDR3 DNA sequence: TGTGCCAGCAGCCCTGGGACAGCCCTTCAACTCACAGATACGCAGTATTTT.

The genes are TRBV5-1 and TRBJ2-5, with a tentative D call TRBD1 (5 bases). CDR3 length equals 15 residues. Germline CDR1 SGHRS, CDR2 YFSETQ. Trimming removed 0 bases from V and 2 bases from J, with 11 bases in between. The CDR3: CASSLVLAGQETQYF. The CDR3 coding sequence is TGCGCCAGCAGCTTGGTATTGGCAGGGCAAGAGACCCAGTACTTC.

The chain employs TRBV19 and TRBJ2-7, with 7 positions matching TRBD1. After removal of 7 bases from V and 0 bases from J, the junction contained 6 bases not matched to a gene. Germline CDR1 and CDR2: LNHDA and SQIVND (reference sequence). CDR3 length: 14 residues. The CDR3 is CASKGQQDSYEQYF. DNA of the CDR3: TGTGCCAGTAAGGGACAGCAAGACTCCTACGAGCAGTACTTC. The full variable domain, its missing parts supplied by reference TRBV19 and TRBJ2-7, is DGGITQSPKYLFRKEGQNVTLSCEQNLNHDAMYWYRQDPGQGLRLIYYSQIVNDFQKGDIAEGYSVSREKKESFPLTVTSAQKNPTAFYLCASKGQQDSYEQYFGPGTRLTVT.

This clone was picked up a small number of times. V usage is TRBV27 and J usage is TRBJ1-5, with 9 bases identical to TRBD1. The CDR3 loop spans 17 amino acids. The germline V gene encodes CDR1 MNHEY and CDR2 SMNVEV (reference sequence). Trimming took 4 bases from V and 6 from J; bases not matched to a gene: 13. The CDR3 DNA sequence: TGTGCCAGCAGTTCCACCGCTACAGGGGGCGCGGCTCAGCCCCAGCATTTT. Amino acid sequence: CASSSTATGGAAQPQHF.

This sequence joins TRBV9 and TRBJ2-5, with D possibly TRBD1 on 6 matching bases. Trimming left V 4 bases short and J 5 bases short, with 15 bases between. This CDR3 is built from 14 residues. Germline CDR1 SGDLS, CDR2 YYNGEE. This CDR3 is CASSSPQGSETQYF. The CDR3 DNA sequence: TGTGCCAGCAGCTCACCTCAGGGGTCGGAGACCCAGTACTTC.

This clone was seen only once. The gene calls are TRBV18 and TRBJ1-1; D is ambiguous. The V end was cut by 2 bases, the J end by 5 bases, with 9 bases between. Germline lookup yields CDR1 KGHSH and CDR2 LQKENI. The CDR3 is made up of 13 amino acids. CDR3 sequence: CASSPNGETEAFF. CDR3 DNA: TGTGCCAGCTCACCAAACGGGGAGACTGAAGCTTTCTTT.

This chain uses TRBV6-5 with TRBJ1-2; D is unresolved. CDR1 MNHEY and CDR2 SVGAGI come from the germline V gene. This CDR3 region has 13 residues. Trimming pared 6 bases from V and 4 bases from J, leaving 12 bases between. The DNA for the CDR3 is TGTGCCAGCAGCCCCGCTCAGTCCTATGGCTACACCTTC. This translates into CASSPAQSYGYTF.

This clone came up once. The rearrangement joins TRBV28 to TRBJ2-1, with 11 bases identical to TRBD2. CDR3 length equals 14 residues. From germline, CDR1 is MDHEN and CDR2 SYDVKM. The V and J ends lost 6 bases and 7 bases, in that order; junction bases with no gene match: 5. The CDR3 spells CASSRRTSGNEQFF. As DNA, the CDR3 is TGTGCCAGCAGCCGCCGGACTAGCGGGAATGAGCAGTTCTTC.

This clone occurred once. The V gene is TRBV6-5, the J gene TRBJ2-1, with 11 bases matching TRBD2. In germline, CDR1 is MNHEY, CDR2 SVGAGI. The J segment lost 5 bases and the V segment lost 7 bases, leaving 7 bases of the junction unmatched. The CDR3 consists of 15 residues. The CDR3 sequence: CASTIRLAGNNEQFF. The CDR3 DNA reads TGTGCCAGCACCATAAGACTAGCGGGAAACAATGAGCAGTTCTTC.

The chain has TRBV6-6 and TRBJ2-7; D perhaps matches TRBD2 (6 bases). V was shortened by 5 bases and J by 5 bases, with 16 bases between the two germline ends. The CDR3 totals 14 residues. Germline values: CDR1 MNHNY, CDR2 SVGAGI (reference sequence). Here the CDR3 DNA reads TGTGCCAGCAGTCCCCCAGGAGGGGAGGACGAGCAGTACTTC. Translated: CASSPPGGEDEQYF.

The chain employs TRBV18 and TRBJ1-2, with 8 nucleotides matching TRBD1. Looked up from germline, CDR1 is KGHSH and CDR2 is LQKENI. With V trimmed by 6 bases and J by 4 bases, 7 bases remained unmatched. The CDR3 covers 14 residues. CDR3 DNA: TGTGCCAGCTCCCTGGGACAGGACGTCTATGGCTACACCTTC. This translates into CASSLGQDVYGYTF. The entire variable domain, with the rest obtained from reference TRBV18 and TRBJ1-2, is as follows: NAGVMQNPRHLVRRRGQEARLRCSPMKGHSHVYWYRQLPEEGLKFMVYLQKENIIDESGMPKERFSAEFPKEGPSILRIQQVVRGDSAAYFCASSLGQDVYGYTFGSGTRLTVV.

This clone occurred a few times. The chain is built from TRBV7-8 and TRBJ1-1; 9 nucleotides agree with TRBD1. J lost 4 bases, V lost 4 bases, and 13 bases had no gene match. Germline V gene data show CDR1 as SGHVS and CDR2 as FQNEAQ. The CDR3 is 17 amino acids. CDR3 in DNA: TGTGCCAGCAGCTCCCTATGGGACAGGGTGAAGGCCACTGAAGCTTTCTTT. Encoded protein: CASSSLWDRVKATEAFF.

This sequence joins TRBV30 and TRBJ1-4, with D perhaps TRBD1 (5 bases). This CDR3 has 12 residues. Trimming cost V 7 bases and J 7 bases, with 13 bases left between them. The germline CDR1 and CDR2 sequences are GTSNPN and SVGIG (reference sequence). This CDR3 reads CAFEQAPEKLFF. CDR3 nucleotide sequence: TGTGCCTTCGAACAGGCCCCTGAAAAACTGTTTTTT.

The chain couples TRBV11-2 to TRBJ1-5; 7 bases map to TRBD1. The CDR3 is 14 amino acids. Germline CDR1 and CDR2: SGHAT and FQNNGV. V lost 5 bases and J lost 1; bases outside the gene matches: 2. CDR3 DNA sequence: TGTGCCAGCAGCGAACAGGGGAGCAATCAGCCCCAGCATTTT. Its protein is CASSEQGSNQPQHF.

This sequence joins TRBV28 and TRBJ2-1; maybe TRBD1 (5 bases). This CDR3 region has 15 residues. Germline CDR1 and CDR2: MDHEN and SYDVKM. The V and J ends lost 3 bases and 7 bases respectively, with 16 bases between them. CDR3 in amino acids: CASSFPPGRANEQFF. CDR3 nucleotide sequence: TGTGCCAGCAGTTTTCCCCCGGGCAGGGCAAATGAGCAGTTCTTC.

This clone was picked up a small number of times. The chain uses TRBV7-2 and TRBJ1-1; no clear D. Germline CDR1 and CDR2: SGHTA and FQGNSA. The CDR3 is made up of 15 amino acids. The V gene lost 5 bases and the J gene lost 4 bases, with 17 bases spanning the gap. CDR3 sequence: CASSLSFAEGTEAFF. The CDR3 region has the DNA TGTGCCAGCAGCCTTAGCTTCGCAGAGGGCACTGAAGCTTTCTTT.

Remarks on this clone: Other DNA variants within this sample encode the same CDR3. The rearrangement uses TRBV19 and TRBJ2-5, with D maybe TRBD1 (6 bases). CDR3 length: 15 residues. V lost 5 bases, J lost 5 bases, and 18 bases lay in between. The germline V gene encodes CDR1 LNHDA and CDR2 SQIVND (reference sequence). The CDR3 here is CASSPPTGSRETQYF. The CDR3 DNA sequence: TGTGCCAGTAGTCCCCCTACAGGGTCAAGGGAGACCCAGTACTTC.

This sequence joins TRBV3-1 (or the pseudogene TRBV3-2) and TRBJ1-2; D possibly corresponds to TRBD1 (6 bases). The CDR3 extends over 16 amino acids. Trimming left V 0 bases short and J 6 bases short, with 17 bases between. Per the germline V gene, CDR1 is LGHDT and CDR2 is YNNKEL (reference sequence). The CDR3 spells CASSQDFNQGRNGYTF. DNA of the CDR3: TGTGCCAGCAGCCAAGATTTTAACCAGGGGCGGAATGGCTACACCTTC.